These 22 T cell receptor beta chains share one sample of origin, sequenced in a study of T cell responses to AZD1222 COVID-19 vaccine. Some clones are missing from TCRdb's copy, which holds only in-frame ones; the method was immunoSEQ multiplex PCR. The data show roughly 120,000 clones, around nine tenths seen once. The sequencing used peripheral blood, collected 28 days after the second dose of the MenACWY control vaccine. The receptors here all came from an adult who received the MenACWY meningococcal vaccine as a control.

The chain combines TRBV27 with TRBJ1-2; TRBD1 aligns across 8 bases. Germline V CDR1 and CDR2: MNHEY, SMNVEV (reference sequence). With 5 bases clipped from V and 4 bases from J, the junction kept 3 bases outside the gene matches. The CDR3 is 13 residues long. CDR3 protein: CASSPTGGYGYTF. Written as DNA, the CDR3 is TGTGCCAGCAGTCCCACAGGGGGCTATGGCTACACCTTC.

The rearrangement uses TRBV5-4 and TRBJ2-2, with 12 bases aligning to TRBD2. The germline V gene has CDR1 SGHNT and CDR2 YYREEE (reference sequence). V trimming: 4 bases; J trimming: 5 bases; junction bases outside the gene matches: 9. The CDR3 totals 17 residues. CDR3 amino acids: CASSKTSGGSKTGELFF. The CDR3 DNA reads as TGTGCCAGCAGCAAAACTAGCGGGGGGTCTAAGACCGGGGAGCTGTTTTTT. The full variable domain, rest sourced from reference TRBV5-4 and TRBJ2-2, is ETGVTQSPTHLIKTRGQQVTLRCSSQSGHNTVSWYQQALGQGPQFIFQYYREEENGRGNFPPRFSGLQFPNYSSELNVNALELDDSALYLCASSKTSGGSKTGELFFGEGSRLTVL.

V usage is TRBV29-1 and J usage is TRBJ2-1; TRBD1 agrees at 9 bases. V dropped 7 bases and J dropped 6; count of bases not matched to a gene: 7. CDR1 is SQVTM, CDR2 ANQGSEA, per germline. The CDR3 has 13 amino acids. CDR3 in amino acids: CSGGTGRSNEQFF. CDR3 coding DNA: TGCAGCGGCGGGACAGGGCGCTCCAATGAGCAGTTCTTC.

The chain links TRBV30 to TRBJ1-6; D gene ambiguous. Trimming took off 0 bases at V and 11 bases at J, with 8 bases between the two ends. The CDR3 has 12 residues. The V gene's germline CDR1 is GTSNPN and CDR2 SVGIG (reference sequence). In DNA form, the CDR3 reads TGTGCCTGGAGTGTTCGGTTGCCACCCCTCCACTTT. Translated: CAWSVRLPPLHF.

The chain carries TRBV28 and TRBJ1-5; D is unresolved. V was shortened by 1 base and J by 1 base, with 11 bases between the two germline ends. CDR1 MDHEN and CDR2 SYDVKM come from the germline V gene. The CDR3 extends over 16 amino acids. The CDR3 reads CASSLSGDGSNQPQHF. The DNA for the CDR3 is TGTGCCAGCAGTTTATCCGGGGATGGGAGCAATCAGCCCCAGCATTTT.

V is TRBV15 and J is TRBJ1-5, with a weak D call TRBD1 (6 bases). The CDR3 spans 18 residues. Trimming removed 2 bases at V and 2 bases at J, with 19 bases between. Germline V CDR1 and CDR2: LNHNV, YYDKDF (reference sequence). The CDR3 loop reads CATSRLAGTTWGNQPQHF. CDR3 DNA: TGTGCCACCAGCAGATTAGCCGGGACAACGTGGGGCAATCAGCCCCAGCATTTT.

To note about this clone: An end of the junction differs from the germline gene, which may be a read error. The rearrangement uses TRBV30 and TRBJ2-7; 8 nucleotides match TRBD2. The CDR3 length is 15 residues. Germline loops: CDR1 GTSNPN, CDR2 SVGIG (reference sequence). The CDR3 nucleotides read TGTGCCTGGAGTGTAACTAGCGGTTCCTTCTACGGGCAGTACTTC. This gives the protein CAWSVTSGSFYGQYF. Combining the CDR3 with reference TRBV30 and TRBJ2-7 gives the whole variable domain SQTIHQWPATLVQPVGSPLSLECTVEGTSNPNLYWYRQAAGRGLQLLFYSVGIGQISSEVPQNLSASRPQDRQFILSSKKLLLSDSGFYLCAWSVTSGSFYGQYFGPGTRLTVT.

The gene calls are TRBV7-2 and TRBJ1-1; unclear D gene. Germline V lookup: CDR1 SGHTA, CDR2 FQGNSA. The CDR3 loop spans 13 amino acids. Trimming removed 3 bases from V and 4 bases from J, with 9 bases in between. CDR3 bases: TGTGCCAGCAGCTTGGCGGTGCGCACTGAAGCTTTCTTT. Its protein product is CASSLAVRTEAFF.

The CDR3 region has the DNA TGTGCCAGCAGCAGGGACAACTTCTACGAGCAGTACGTC. Protein: CASSRDNFYEQYV. The V call is TRBV28, the J call TRBJ2-7; D may be TRBD1 (6 bases). Germline CDR1 and CDR2: MDHEN and SYDVKM. This CDR3 region has 13 residues. V dropped 6 bases and J dropped 3 bases, with 12 bases sitting between them.

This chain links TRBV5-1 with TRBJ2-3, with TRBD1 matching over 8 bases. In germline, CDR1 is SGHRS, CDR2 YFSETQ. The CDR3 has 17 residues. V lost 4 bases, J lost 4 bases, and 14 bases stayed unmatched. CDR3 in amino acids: CASSEGWTGNMPDTQYF. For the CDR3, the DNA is TGCGCCAGCAGCGAGGGATGGACAGGGAATATGCCAGATACGCAGTATTTT.

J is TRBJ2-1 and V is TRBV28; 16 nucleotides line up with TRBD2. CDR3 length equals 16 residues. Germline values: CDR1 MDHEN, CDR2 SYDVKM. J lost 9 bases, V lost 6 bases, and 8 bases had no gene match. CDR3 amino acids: CASSVGLAGGPIEQFF. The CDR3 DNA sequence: TGTGCCAGCAGCGTGGGACTAGCGGGAGGGCCGATTGAGCAGTTCTTC.

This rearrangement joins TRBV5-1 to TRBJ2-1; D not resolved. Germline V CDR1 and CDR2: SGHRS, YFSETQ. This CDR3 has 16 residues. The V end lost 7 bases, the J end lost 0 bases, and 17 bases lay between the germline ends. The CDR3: CASAAVPTSSYNEQFF. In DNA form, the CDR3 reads TGCGCCAGCGCCGCAGTACCAACGAGCTCCTACAATGAGCAGTTCTTC. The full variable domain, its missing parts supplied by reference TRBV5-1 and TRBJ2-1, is KAGVTQTPRYLIKTRGQQVTLSCSPISGHRSVSWYQQTPGQGLQFLFEYFSETQRNKGNFPGRFSGRQFSNSRSEMNVSTLELGDSALYLCASAAVPTSSYNEQFFGPGTRLTVL.

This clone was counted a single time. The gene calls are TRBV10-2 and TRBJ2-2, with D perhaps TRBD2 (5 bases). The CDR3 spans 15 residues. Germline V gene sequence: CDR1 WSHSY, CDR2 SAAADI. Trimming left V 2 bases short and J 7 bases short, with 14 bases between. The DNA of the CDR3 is TGCGCCAGCAGTGAGGGCCGCAGTGAGGGCGGGGAGCTGTTTTTT. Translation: CASSEGRSEGGELFF.

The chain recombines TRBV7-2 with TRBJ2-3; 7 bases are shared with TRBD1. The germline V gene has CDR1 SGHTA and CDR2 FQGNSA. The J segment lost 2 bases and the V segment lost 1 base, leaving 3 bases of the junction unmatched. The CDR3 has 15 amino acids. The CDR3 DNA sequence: TGTGCCAGCAGCTTAGGACAGGGACACACAGATACGCAGTATTTT. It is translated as CASSLGQGHTDTQYF.

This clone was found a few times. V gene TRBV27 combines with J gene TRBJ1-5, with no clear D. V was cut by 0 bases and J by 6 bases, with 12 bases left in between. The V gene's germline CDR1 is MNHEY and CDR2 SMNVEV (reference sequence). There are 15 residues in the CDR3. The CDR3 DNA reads TGTGCCAGCAGTTTATCGAAGCCGGACGGTCAGCCCCAGCATTTT. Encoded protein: CASSLSKPDGQPQHF.

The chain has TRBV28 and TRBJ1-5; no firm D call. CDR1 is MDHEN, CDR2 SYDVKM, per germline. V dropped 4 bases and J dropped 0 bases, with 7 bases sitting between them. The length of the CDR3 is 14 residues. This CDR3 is CASSWGYSNQPQHF. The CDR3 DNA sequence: TGTGCCAGCAGTTGGGGTTATAGCAATCAGCCCCAGCATTTT.

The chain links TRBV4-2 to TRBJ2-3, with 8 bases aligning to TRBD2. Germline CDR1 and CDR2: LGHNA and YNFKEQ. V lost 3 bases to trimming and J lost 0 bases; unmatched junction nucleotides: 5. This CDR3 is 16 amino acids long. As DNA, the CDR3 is TGTGCCAGCAGCCACATAGCGGGATCGAGCACAGATACGCAGTATTTT. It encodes CASSHIAGSSTDTQYF.

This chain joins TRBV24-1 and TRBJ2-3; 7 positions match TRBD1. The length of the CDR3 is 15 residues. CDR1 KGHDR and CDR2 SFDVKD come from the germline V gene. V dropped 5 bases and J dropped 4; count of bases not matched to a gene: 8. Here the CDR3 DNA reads TGTGCCACCAGTGCCACAGGGGTCGGGGCAGATACGCAGTATTTT. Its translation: CATSATGVGADTQYF.

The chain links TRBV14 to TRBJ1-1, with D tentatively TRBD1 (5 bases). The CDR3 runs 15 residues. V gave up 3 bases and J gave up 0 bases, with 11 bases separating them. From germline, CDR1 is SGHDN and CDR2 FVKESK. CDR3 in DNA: TGTGCCAGCAGCCATGCGGGGACGGTGAACACTGAAGCTTTCTTT. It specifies CASSHAGTVNTEAFF.

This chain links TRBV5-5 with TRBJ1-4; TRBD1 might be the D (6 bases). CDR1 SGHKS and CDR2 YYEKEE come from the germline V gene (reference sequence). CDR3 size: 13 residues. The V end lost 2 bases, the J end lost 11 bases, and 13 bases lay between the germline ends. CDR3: CASSFELQGKLFF. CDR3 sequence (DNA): TGTGCCAGCAGCTTCGAATTACAGGGCAAACTGTTTTTT.

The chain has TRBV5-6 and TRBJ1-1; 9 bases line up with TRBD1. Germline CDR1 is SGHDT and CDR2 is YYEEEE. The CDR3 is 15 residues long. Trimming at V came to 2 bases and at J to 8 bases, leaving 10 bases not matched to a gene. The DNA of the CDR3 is TGTGCCAGCAGCTTCGGGACAGGGCTTAACGTGGAAGCTTTCTTT. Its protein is CASSFGTGLNVEAFF.

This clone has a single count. CDR3 coding DNA: TGTGCCAGCAGCCAAGATAGGGGCGCTCAAAACATTCAGTACTTC. It codes for CASSQDRGAQNIQYF. The V and J genes are TRBV4-2 and TRBJ2-4, with TRBD1 as a possible D gene (5 bases). The V end was cut by 0 bases, the J end by 5 bases, with 11 bases between. Per germline, CDR1 LGHNA and CDR2 YNFKEQ. The CDR3 sequence is 15 residues long.